This T cell receptor beta chain was recorded in a study of blood T cells in healthy people across ages (dated by TCRdb to the mid-2010s). At the level of the whole study: Template switching captured roughly one uniquely barcoded TCR beta cDNA molecule per two T cells in model experiments. To track age-related changes in TCR beta repertoire diversity, the study relied on deep sequencing normalized with unique cDNA molecular identifiers. Four age groups were formed from the donors: young (average about 17 years), middle-aged (just under 40), aged (approximately 60) and long-lived (82). To avoid experimental bias, donors of different ages were distributed randomly across sequencing lanes. For two donors (one aged 18 to 29 and one aged 80 or older), the study analyzed two additional independent replicas of 1 million unique cDNA reads from the same blood draw. What the research found in general, with its limitations: Estimates of total diversity based on one million sequenced T cells were regarded as lower bounds and as underestimates. The long-lived group showed more naive CD4+ T cells, fewer expanded clones and increased TCR diversity than the aged group, suggesting age selection. There was a strong correlation between observed TCR beta diversity and the percentage of naive T cells measured by flow cytometry. Bulk unsorted PBMC profiling prevented conclusive comparison of naive and antigen-experienced compartments. Observed TCR beta diversity per million T cells fell roughly linearly with age, and a significant reduction was already apparent by age approximately 41. Donor CMV infection status was unknown, potentially confounding age-related changes in expanded clonotypes.

Donors were 39 systemically healthy Caucasian individuals from Russia aged roughly 6 to 95 years. Each donor gave 9 to 10 milliliters of peripheral blood, collected into EDTA-treated Vacutainer tubes. Ficoll-Paque density-gradient centrifugation was used to isolate PBMCs, with at least 6.5 million per sample. Trizol reagent was used to extract total RNA from the PBMCs, yielding at least 6 micrograms per sample. For every donor, flow cytometry on a PBMC aliquot measured the percentage of naive CD45RAhigh/CD27high T cells. At the junction V is shortened by 3 bases and J by 6 bases, with 16 bases in between. The cysteine opens and the phenylalanine closes a CDR3 of 15 amino acids. Kept here is only the CDR3 DNA, which spans 45 bases and is read in frame from base 1. The germline V gene gives CDR1 as MGHRA and CDR2 as YSYEKL. The table lists this clonotype with a few counts. The clone's antigen remains unknown. No per-base quality is available; no much larger clone lies one base away.

Library generation was performed with 5' RACE. The listed sequencing device is Illumina HiSeq 2500. A second roughly 6 to 12 cycle PCR used a sample-barcoded 5' primer and a J-beta primer mix. Each TCR beta cDNA molecule received a unique molecular identifier from a template-switch 5' adaptor carrying 12 random nucleotides. Each sample yielded at least 3 million CDR3-containing paired-end reads. First-strand cDNA synthesis was performed from all RNA using the Mint cDNA synthesis kit, with priming by a TRBC-specific oligonucleotide. All cDNA was treated with uracil-DNA glycosylase and then went through a first 18-cycle PCR with the universal primers M1SS and BC2_uni_R. Per the original workflow: For normalization, 1 million high-quality reads, each with a distinct molecular identifier, were randomly selected from each sample. Reads with shared molecular identifiers were discarded instead of being binned into consensus sequences. MiTCR, set to a Q25 quality threshold and the strictest error-elimination algorithm, was used for CDR3 identification, clonotype clustering and error correction. A nonparametric unseen species model using Euler transformation provided a lower-bound estimate of total TCR beta diversity. Using fastp trimming at Q25 and MiXCR clonotype assembly, TCRdb reanalyzed the public sequencing data and kept in-frame beta chains. Merged by CDR3 protein, the rows form single entries marked with the most common genes and DNA. In this record, the V and J calls reflect TCRdb's handling and not the investigators' own analysis. The sample table shows 550,000 to 750,000 distinct CDR3 sequences, and 20% to 25% are seen once. The top ten clonotypes cover under 4% of the sample.

The chain joins TRBV4-1 to TRBJ2-3; the D region possibly corresponds to TRBD1 (6 bases align). Source material: blood. This clonotype originated in a man aged 65 to 79 in good health. This receptor carries the CDR3 CASSQVGRGADTQYF. At the DNA level, the sequence is TGCGCCAGCAGCCAGGTTGGCAGGGGAGCGGATACGCAGTATTTT.